The 4 T cell receptor beta chains presented below share a single source sample, sequenced in a study of T-cell memory formation after mild COVID-19. TCRdb passed the 5' RACE reads through MiXCR, listing each CDR3 protein once. The sample includes 450,000 or so distinct CDR3 sequences, around 27% of them seen just once. Input material: PBMCs or a T cell subset sorted from them (not recorded which). The receptors were gathered from an adult woman who had mild COVID-19 (a few samples of this study predate the infection). Cell type and time point are not known.

This clonotype was seen ten or more times. The chain links TRBV13 to TRBJ1-1; unclear D gene. Trimming shortened V by 0 bases and J by 1 base, and 12 bases separated the two germline ends. The germline V gene encodes CDR1 PRHDT and CDR2 FYEKMQ (reference sequence). The CDR3 is 16 residues long. The DNA for the CDR3 is TGTGCCAGCAGCTTAGGCTGGGTAGGGTGGAACACTGAAGCTTTCTTT. This encodes CASSLGWVGWNTEAFF.

The chain uses TRBV24-1 and TRBJ2-1; 8 nucleotides match TRBD1. V dropped 3 bases and J dropped 2; count of bases not matched to a gene: 8. The CDR3 length is 17 residues. Germline V gene lookup returns CDR1 KGHDR and CDR2 SFDVKD. CDR3 amino acids: CATSDPPGTGAYNEQFF. The DNA of the CDR3 is TGTGCCACCAGTGATCCCCCTGGGACAGGAGCCTACAATGAGCAGTTCTTC.

The chain combines TRBV9 with TRBJ2-1; 14 bases fit TRBD2. The CDR3 runs 18 residues. The germline gives CDR1 SGDLS, CDR2 YYNGEE. With 4 bases clipped from V and 1 base from J, the junction kept 7 bases outside the gene matches. The DNA for the CDR3 is TGTGCCAGCAGCATGGGACTAGCGGGAGTACGGTCCTACAATGAGCAGTTCTTC. It translates to CASSMGLAGVRSYNEQFF.

This clonotype occurred many times. The V call is TRBV5-1, the J call TRBJ2-2; 7 bases line up with TRBD2. The CDR3 totals 15 residues. Germline-derived CDR1 and CDR2 are SGHRS and YFSETQ. J gave up 5 bases and V 3 bases, and 7 bases lay outside the gene matches. CDR3 loop: CASSSREAGTGELFF. In DNA form, the CDR3 reads TGCGCCAGCAGCTCCCGGGAGGCGGGTACCGGGGAGCTGTTTTTT.